The 24 T cell receptor beta chains presented below share a single source sample, sequenced in a study of T cells after yellow fever vaccination. Each CDR3 protein gets one entry after TCRdb re-called the 5' RACE reads with MiXCR. The sample records hundreds of thousands of distinct CDR3 sequences, roughly an eighth being singletons. This material consisted of PBMCs, taken on the day of the yellow fever booster vaccination. These receptors all stem from a man younger than 40 who received the YFV17D yellow fever vaccine.

V is TRBV12-3 or TRBV12-4 and J is TRBJ2-5, with D possibly being TRBD1 or TRBD2 (7 bases each). The CDR3 is made up of 16 amino acids. V lost 7 bases, J lost 5 bases, and 23 bases lay in between. The CDR3 region has the DNA TGTGCCAGCACCTCAGGGAGGGGGCAAATGTGGGAGACCCAGTACTTC. This translates into CASTSGRGQMWETQYF.

This clonotype was counted only a few times. The genes are TRBV7-6 and TRBJ2-3; no clear D gene. Trimming removed 1 base at V and 5 bases at J, with 7 bases between. This CDR3 comprises 13 residues. Germline CDR1 SGHVS, CDR2 FNYEAQ. This CDR3 reads CASSLDVGDTQYF. CDR3 bases: TGTGCCAGCAGCTTAGACGTTGGAGATACGCAGTATTTT.

This clonotype came up a few times. This rearrangement joins TRBV18 to TRBJ2-2, with D tentatively TRBD2 (5 bases). The CDR3 sequence is 15 residues long. V was clipped by 2 bases and J by 5 bases, with 12 bases between them. Germline V gene sequence: CDR1 KGHSH, CDR2 LQKENI. DNA for the CDR3: TGTGCCAGCTCACCAGGGAGTCTAACTACCGGGGAGCTGTTTTTT. Its translation: CASSPGSLTTGELFF. Variable domain in full (rest from reference TRBV18 and TRBJ2-2): NAGVMQNPRHLVRRRGQEARLRCSPMKGHSHVYWYRQLPEEGLKFMVYLQKENIIDESGMPKERFSAEFPKEGPSILRIQQVVRGDSAAYFCASSPGSLTTGELFFGEGSRLTVL.

The gene calls are TRBV19 and TRBJ2-1; D unclear. Germline-derived CDR1 and CDR2 are LNHDA and SQIVND (reference sequence). This CDR3 has 15 amino acids. V shed 6 bases and J shed 9 bases, with 21 bases lying between them. CDR3 DNA sequence: TGTGCCAGTAGCCTCGAGGCTGATCGGGTCAGTGAGCAGTTCTTC. Translating it yields CASSLEADRVSEQFF.

This clonotype was counted between two and nine times. The chain employs TRBV10-3 and TRBJ2-6; D possibly matches TRBD1 or TRBD2 (5 bases each). This CDR3 spans 18 amino acids. CDR1 ENHRY and CDR2 SYGVKD come from the germline V gene. V lost 2 bases and J lost 3, with 17 bases in between. In nucleotides, the CDR3 is TGTGCCATCAGTGAGGGCTTCGGGGCACGGGTTGGGGCCAACGTCCTGACTTTC. It yields the protein CAISEGFGARVGANVLTF.

The chain couples TRBV25-1 to TRBJ1-4, with no clear D. V was shortened by 0 bases and J by 7 bases, with 15 bases between the two germline ends. Germline CDR1 is MGHDK and CDR2 is SYGVNS. The CDR3 has 16 amino acids. CDR3 in amino acids: CASSEYVPGIGEKLFF. The CDR3 DNA sequence: TGTGCCAGCAGTGAATATGTGCCCGGTATAGGTGAAAAACTGTTTTTT.

The V and J genes are TRBV6-5 and TRBJ1-2; no clear D. The CDR3 is made up of 11 amino acids. Per germline, CDR1 MNHEY and CDR2 SVGAGI. V was clipped by 6 bases and J by 6 bases, with 8 bases between them. This chain's CDR3 is CASRENHGYTF. The DNA for the CDR3 is TGTGCCAGCAGGGAAAATCATGGCTACACCTTC.

This clonotype was counted at least ten times. The chain joins TRBV20-1 to TRBJ2-5; tentatively, D is TRBD2 (6 bases). V was clipped by 3 bases and J by 5 bases, with 13 bases between them. Germline V lookup: CDR1 DFQATT, CDR2 SNEGSKA (reference sequence). The CDR3 has 13 residues. The CDR3 DNA follows: TGCAGTGCTAGGGGGAGGTCCATCGAGACCCAGTACTTC. It specifies CSARGRSIETQYF.

The chain links TRBV30 to TRBJ2-3; no firm D call. V lost 3 bases, J lost 14 bases, and 12 bases lay in between. The CDR3 length is 10 residues. CDR1 and CDR2 (germline): GTSNPN, SVGIG (reference sequence). CDR3 DNA: TGTGCCTGGAGGGAACCCCCGACGTATTTT. Translating gives CAWREPPTYF.

There are a few counts of this clonotype. The J gene is TRBJ2-5, the V gene TRBV12-3 or TRBV12-4, with D unresolved. The CDR3 loop spans 14 amino acids. The germline V and J ends were trimmed by 3 bases and 2 bases, with 10 bases remaining between them. Here the CDR3 reads CASSLVGRQETQYF. CDR3 DNA: TGTGCCAGCAGTTTGGTCGGCAGACAAGAGACCCAGTACTTC.

This clonotype has ten or more counts. The chain couples TRBV28 to TRBJ1-6; the D gene is possibly TRBD1 (6 bases). Germline V CDR1 and CDR2: MDHEN, SYDVKM. V shed 3 bases and J shed 3 bases, with 6 bases lying between them. This CDR3 contains 14 residues. The CDR3 sequence: CASSLTGYNSPLHF. The CDR3 DNA sequence: TGTGCCAGCAGTTTGACAGGCTATAATTCACCCCTCCACTTT.

This clonotype occurred a few times. The chain couples TRBV2 to TRBJ2-3; D remains unclear. V lost 8 bases and J lost 7, with 7 bases in between. This CDR3 has 10 amino acids. Germline V gives CDR1 SNHLY, CDR2 FYNNEI. The CDR3 loop reads CASSGNTQYF. In DNA form, the CDR3 reads TGTGCCAGCTCTGGGAATACGCAGTATTTT. Together with reference TRBV2 and TRBJ2-3, the CDR3 gives the full variable domain: EPEVTQTPSHQVTQMGQEVILRCVPISNHLYFYWYRQILGQKVEFLVSFYNNEISEKSEIFDDQFSVERPDGSNFTLKIRSTKLEDSAMYFCASSGNTQYFGPGTRLTVL.

This clonotype has just a few counts. The V call is TRBV4-3, the J call TRBJ2-4; tentative D call: TRBD2 (5 bases). This CDR3 has 19 residues. Germline assignment: CDR1 LGHNA and CDR2 YSLEER. Trimming removed 1 base at V and 2 bases at J, with 21 bases between. The CDR3 spells CASSQGSATGLDSKNIQYF. The DNA of the CDR3 is TGCGCCAGCAGCCAAGGCTCCGCGACCGGACTCGATTCCAAAAACATTCAGTACTTC.

This clonotype was found a few times. The rearrangement uses TRBV5-6 and TRBJ2-1; D unresolved. CDR1 is SGHDT and CDR2 is YYEEEE in the germline V gene. This CDR3 spans 16 amino acids. The V end was cut by 3 bases, the J end by 9 bases, with 22 bases between. The CDR3 DNA follows: TGTGCCAGCAGCTCCCGCCGGGCCTACGGGTACGGTGAGCAGTTCTTC. This gives the protein CASSSRRAYGYGEQFF.

This clonotype was seen a handful of times. The DNA for the CDR3 is TGTGCCAGCACCCGGGACAGCAGATATGGCTACACCTTC. Amino acid sequence: CASTRDSRYGYTF. This rearrangement joins TRBV12-3 or TRBV12-4 to TRBJ1-2, with 7 bases that match TRBD1. V trimming: 7 bases; J trimming: 5 bases; junction bases outside the gene matches: 7. The CDR3 totals 13 residues.

Turning to this clonotype: No conserved phenylalanine or tryptophan ends this CDR3, so it is likely a read error. The chain is built from TRBV14 and TRBJ1-6; no firm D call. Trimming removed 3 bases from V and 5 bases from J, with 14 bases in between. The CDR3 sequence is 16 residues long. CDR1 is SGHDN, CDR2 FVKESK, per germline. DNA for the CDR3: TGTGCCAGCAGCCAGGACGGACCGAGAAATAATTCACCCCTCCACTCT. Its translation is CASSQDGPRNNSPLHS.

The chain links TRBV7-9 to TRBJ2-3; 7 nucleotides line up with TRBD2. The J segment lost 7 bases and the V segment lost 0 bases, leaving 4 bases of the junction unmatched. CDR1 SEHNR and CDR2 FQNEAQ come from the germline V gene (reference sequence). CDR3 length equals 14 residues. This chain's CDR3 is CASSLAGRVNTQYF. The CDR3 region has the DNA TGTGCCAGCAGCTTAGCTGGGAGGGTTAATACGCAGTATTTT. Full variable domain (remainder filled in from reference TRBV7-9 and TRBJ2-3): DTGVSQNPRHKITKRGQNVTFRCDPISEHNRLYWYRQTLGQGPEFLTYFQNEAQLEKSRLLSDRFSAERPKGSFSTLEIQRTEQGDSAMYLCASSLAGRVNTQYFGPGTRLTVL.

This clonotype has a count of ten or more. This chain links TRBV21-1 with TRBJ2-7; the table gives TRBD1 as D, unverified against the DNA. TRBV21-1 counts as a pseudogene. This CDR3 has 15 residues. CDR3 sequence (DNA): TGTGCCAGCAGCAAAGGGGGGAGGGACTCCTACGAGCAGTACTTC. It encodes CASSKGGRDSYEQYF.

The V and J genes are TRBV20-1 and TRBJ2-7; tentative D call: TRBD2 (6 bases). The V gene's germline CDR1 is DFQATT and CDR2 SNEGSKA (reference sequence). CDR3 length: 16 residues. V shed 4 bases and J shed 6 bases, with 25 bases lying between them. The chain's CDR3 is CSATSVSRGSVGEQYF. In DNA, the CDR3 is TGCAGTGCTACTTCCGTCTCGCGGGGATCCGTGGGCGAGCAGTACTTC.

This clonotype appeared a few times. V and J are TRBV5-4 and TRBJ2-1; 15 bases fit TRBD2. Trimming cost V 4 bases and J 0 bases; bases outside gene matches: 5. This CDR3 has 18 amino acids. Germline-derived CDR1 and CDR2 are SGHNT and YYREEE (reference sequence). Here the CDR3 reads CASSGTSGRFGSYNEQFF. CDR3 nucleotide sequence: TGTGCCAGCAGCGGGACTAGCGGGAGGTTCGGCTCCTACAATGAGCAGTTCTTC.

This clonotype was detected a few times. The chain couples TRBV20-1 to TRBJ2-1; 8 bases are a match to TRBD2. This CDR3 has 14 amino acids. The germline V gene has CDR1 DFQATT and CDR2 SNEGSKA (reference sequence). Losses at the gene ends were 4 bases for V and 1 base for J; bases not matched to a gene: 3. CDR3 in amino acids: CSATGTRSYNEQFF. CDR3 nucleotides: TGCAGTGCTACCGGGACTAGGTCCTACAATGAGCAGTTCTTC.

This clonotype was observed a few times. The J gene is TRBJ2-7, the V gene TRBV5-1; 9 nucleotides agree with TRBD1. The CDR3 is 14 amino acids. Germline CDR1 reads SGHRS; CDR2 reads YFSETQ. The V and J ends lost 4 bases and 4 bases, in that order; junction bases with no gene match: 6. Here the CDR3 reads CASSPPTGGYEQYF. The CDR3 nucleotides are TGCGCCAGCAGCCCCCCGACAGGGGGATACGAGCAGTACTTC. Combining the CDR3 with reference TRBV5-1 and TRBJ2-7 gives the whole variable domain KAGVTQTPRYLIKTRGQQVTLSCSPISGHRSVSWYQQTPGQGLQFLFEYFSETQRNKGNFPGRFSGRQFSNSRSEMNVSTLELGDSALYLCASSPPTGGYEQYFGPGTRLTVT.

The V gene is TRBV18, the J gene TRBJ2-1; D might be TRBD2 (6 bases). The germline V and J ends were trimmed by 3 bases and 2 bases, with 14 bases remaining between them. The CDR3 has 16 residues. Germline-derived CDR1 and CDR2 are KGHSH and LQKENI. CDR3 sequence: CASSPLQGLAYNEQFF. In nucleotides, the CDR3 is TGTGCCAGCTCACCCCTTCAGGGACTTGCCTACAATGAGCAGTTCTTC.

The chain combines TRBV7-2 with TRBJ1-2; 8 bases align to TRBD1. The V gene's germline CDR1 is SGHTA and CDR2 FQGNSA. CDR3 size: 15 residues. V dropped 1 base and J dropped 4; count of bases not matched to a gene: 5. In DNA form, the CDR3 reads TGTGCCAGCAGCTTAGACTGGGACAGGCCCTATGGCTACACCTTC. It yields the protein CASSLDWDRPYGYTF. The complete variable domain, with remaining parts taken from reference TRBV7-2 and TRBJ1-2, reads GAGVSQSPSNKVTEKGKDVELRCDPISGHTALYWYRQSLGQGLEFLIYFQGNSAPDKSGLPSDRFSAERTGGSVSTLTIQRTQQEDSAVYLCASSLDWDRPYGYTFGSGTRLTVV.